This T cell receptor (beta chain) was observed in a study of T cells in Graves' hyperthyroidism and ophthalmopathy. The CDR3 runs to 15 residues. The germline V gene encodes CDR1 MNHEY and CDR2 SVGAGI. Germline trimming cut 4 bases from V and 2 bases from J; bases unmatched to any gene: 4. At least ten counts were recorded for this clonotype. As yet, its antigen is unknown. Researchers took RNA transcripts and amplified the TCR beta CDR3 regions from them. The HTBI primer set drove a first-round RT-PCR of the TCR CDR3. TCRdb reanalysed the multiplex PCR reads using MiXCR and keeps one entry per CDR3 protein. The sample has some 250,000 distinct CDR3 sequences, over 12% seen once. Broader study findings: Most thyroid clonotypes expanded above 0.001 were also detected in blood.

Pregnant or lactating patients were excluded, as were those with uncontrolled infection or other autoimmune disease. Sequenced material: blood. The chain joins TRBV6-5 to TRBJ2-4; TRBD2 matches at 8 bases. The sequence was collected from a woman aged 50 to 65 with Graves' hyperthyroidism that later progressed to Graves' ophthalmopathy. The CDR3 loop reads CASSSSGSSKNIQYF. Written as DNA, the CDR3 is TGTGCCAGCAGTTCCAGCGGGAGTTCCAAAAACATTCAGTACTTC.